Shown below are 15 T cell receptor beta chains from a single sample sequenced in a study of Graves' ophthalmopathy and Graves' hyperthyroidism. Amplification targeted the TCR beta CDR3 regions, with RNA transcripts as the source material. Following a first-round RT-PCR that used HTBI primers, a second-round multiplex PCR was carried out. TCRdb ran MiXCR on the multiplex PCR reads and lists one entry per CDR3 protein. This table holds 300,000 to 400,000 distinct CDR3 sequences, about 18% found once. Sequencing was performed on peripheral blood. The source of these receptors is an adult woman with stable Graves' hyperthyroidism.

This clonotype was counted at least ten times. The J gene is TRBJ2-5, the V gene TRBV11-2; 8 bases match TRBD2. This CDR3 is built from 16 residues. CDR1 is SGHAT and CDR2 is FQNNGV in the germline V gene. Trimming removed 1 base from V and 6 bases from J; junction bases left unmatched: 10. This chain's CDR3 is CASSLVSERELKTQYF. CDR3 DNA sequence: TGTGCCAGCAGCTTAGTGTCAGAGCGGGAGCTAAAGACCCAGTACTTC.

In this sample, this clonotype turned up many times. The chain is built from TRBV6-1 and TRBJ2-2, with D perhaps matching TRBD2 (7 bases). The germline V gene has CDR1 MNHNS and CDR2 SASEGT. The CDR3 consists of 15 residues. V was cut by 7 bases and J by 1 base, with 13 bases left in between. As DNA, the CDR3 is TGTGCCAGCACGGGGGGCGGCCTGAACACCGGGGAGCTGTTTTTT. It translates to CASTGGGLNTGELFF.

This clonotype was recorded many times. The conserved phenylalanine or tryptophan normally closing the CDR3 is absent here, so this likely arose from a read error. This rearrangement joins TRBV30 to TRBJ2-5; 8 positions agree with TRBD1. Germline V lookup: CDR1 GTSNPN, CDR2 SVGIG (reference sequence). This CDR3 is 14 amino acids long. V shed 2 bases and J 2 bases; nucleotides not matched to a gene: 4. Here the CDR3 reads CAWSRQGSQETQYL. The CDR3 DNA reads as TGTGCCTGGAGTAGACAGGGGTCACAAGAGACCCAGTACCTC.

In its sample, this clonotype was seen a few times. The genes are TRBV24-1 and TRBJ1-2; the match to TRBD1 covers 9 bases. V shed 2 bases and J 6 bases; nucleotides not matched to a gene: 15. The germline CDR1 and CDR2 sequences are KGHDR and SFDVKD. The CDR3 sequence is 18 residues long. The CDR3 protein is CATSDSTIGTGLFDGYTF. CDR3 DNA: TGTGCCACCAGTGATTCTACCATCGGGACAGGGCTTTTCGATGGCTACACCTTC.

This clonotype was counted once. This sequence joins TRBV6-5 and TRBJ2-7; either TRBD1 or TRBD2 may supply D (5 bases each). The germline V and J ends were trimmed by 0 bases and 5 bases, with 14 bases remaining between them. The CDR3 length is 15 residues. Germline CDR1 MNHEY, CDR2 SVGAGI. This CDR3 reads CASSYSWDLRHEQYF. The CDR3 region has the DNA TGTGCCAGCAGTTACTCGTGGGACCTCCGCCACGAGCAGTACTTC.

This clonotype was seen many times. The gene calls are TRBV12-3 or TRBV12-4 and TRBJ2-4; 8 nucleotides agree with TRBD1. CDR3 size: 16 residues. V trimming: 5 bases; J trimming: 0 bases; junction bases outside the gene matches: 6. In nucleotides, the CDR3 is TGTGCCAGCAGTCCAAGGACAGGGATAGCCAAAAACATTCAGTACTTC. Protein product: CASSPRTGIAKNIQYF.

The rearrangement joins TRBV12-5 to TRBJ1-1; 9 bases line up with TRBD1. The V segment lost 5 bases and the J segment 7 bases; nucleotides outside the gene matches: 8. The germline V gene has CDR1 LGHNT and CDR2 FRNRAP. CDR3 size: 14 residues. The CDR3 DNA reads TGTGCTAGTGGTGGGACAGGGAGGATCGGTGAAGCTTTCTTT. The encoded protein is CASGGTGRIGEAFF.

This clonotype was picked up many times. The V call is TRBV27, the J call TRBJ2-7; the match to TRBD1 covers 9 bases. V was pared by 4 bases and J by 4 bases, with 5 bases of the junction left unmatched. CDR3 length equals 14 residues. Germline V lookup: CDR1 MNHEY, CDR2 SMNVEV (reference sequence). The CDR3 nucleotides are TGTGCCAGCAGTTCCCACGACAGGGGGTACGAGCAGTACTTC. It specifies CASSSHDRGYEQYF.

In its sample, this clonotype was seen many times. V usage is TRBV24-1 and J usage is TRBJ2-2; D is undetermined. The CDR3 has 18 residues. The germline gives CDR1 KGHDR, CDR2 SFDVKD. The V end lost 3 bases, the J end lost 2 bases, and 18 bases lay between the germline ends. The CDR3 DNA reads TGTGCCACCAGTGATCCCGGGTCCTCCCAGCACAACACCGGGGAGCTGTTTTTT. Translation: CATSDPGSSQHNTGELFF.

This clonotype came up many times. This chain links TRBV18 with TRBJ1-1, with no clear D. CDR3 length equals 16 residues. V dropped 2 bases and J dropped 0 bases, with 13 bases sitting between them. The germline V gene encodes CDR1 KGHSH and CDR2 LQKENI. CDR3: CASSPTRQGVNTEAFF. The DNA for the CDR3 is TGTGCCAGCTCACCAACACGACAAGGCGTGAACACTGAAGCTTTCTTT.

Only a few counts were recorded for this clonotype. This chain connects TRBV5-1 to TRBJ2-5; the D gene is possibly TRBD1 (5 bases). CDR1 is SGHRS and CDR2 is YFSETQ in the germline V gene. V gave up 0 bases and J gave up 4 bases, with 13 bases separating them. The CDR3 consists of 15 residues. In DNA form, the CDR3 reads TGCGCCAGCAGCTTGGGCCGGGCCCAGGGAGAGACCCAGTACTTC. Translating gives CASSLGRAQGETQYF. The full variable domain, its missing parts supplied by reference TRBV5-1 and TRBJ2-5, is KAGVTQTPRYLIKTRGQQVTLSCSPISGHRSVSWYQQTPGQGLQFLFEYFSETQRNKGNFPGRFSGRQFSNSRSEMNVSTLELGDSALYLCASSLGRAQGETQYFGPGTRLLVL.

This clonotype was counted many times. The chain links TRBV20-1 to TRBJ1-1; D might be TRBD1 (6 bases). V was pared by 4 bases and J by 5 bases, with 14 bases between. The CDR3 extends over 13 amino acids. Germline CDR1 reads DFQATT; CDR2 reads SNEGSKA (reference sequence). CDR3 in amino acids: CSATRGHRTEAFF. CDR3 sequence (DNA): TGCAGTGCTACTAGGGGACATCGGACTGAAGCTTTCTTT.

This clonotype was seen ten or more times. The gene calls are TRBV6-5 and TRBJ2-7; D may be TRBD1 (5 bases). The CDR3 extends over 14 amino acids. The germline gives CDR1 MNHEY, CDR2 SVGAGI. V lost 0 bases and J lost 6, with 12 bases in between. The CDR3 DNA reads as TGTGCCAGCAGTTACTCCGACAGACCGGGCGAGCAGTACTTC. Its translation: CASSYSDRPGEQYF.

This clonotype was counted many times. The chain couples TRBV12-3 or TRBV12-4 to TRBJ2-7, with TRBD2 matching 13 bases. There are 18 residues in the CDR3. The ends lost 5 bases at V and 1 base at J; junction bases unmatched: 11. CDR3 bases: TGTGCCAGCAGTCTGCCGGGACTAGCGGGGTCTCTTTCCTACGAGCAGTACTTC. Encoded protein: CASSLPGLAGSLSYEQYF.

This clonotype was detected ten times or more. A junction end diverges from the germline sequence, so it may reflect a read error. The rearrangement links TRBV12-3 or TRBV12-4 to TRBJ2-7; TRBD1 is a possible D gene (5 bases). The CDR3 contains 15 residues. The CDR3: CTSSSRGLSSYEQYF. The CDR3 DNA follows: TGTACCAGCAGTTCAAGGGGTCTGAGCTCCTACGAGCAGTACTTC.